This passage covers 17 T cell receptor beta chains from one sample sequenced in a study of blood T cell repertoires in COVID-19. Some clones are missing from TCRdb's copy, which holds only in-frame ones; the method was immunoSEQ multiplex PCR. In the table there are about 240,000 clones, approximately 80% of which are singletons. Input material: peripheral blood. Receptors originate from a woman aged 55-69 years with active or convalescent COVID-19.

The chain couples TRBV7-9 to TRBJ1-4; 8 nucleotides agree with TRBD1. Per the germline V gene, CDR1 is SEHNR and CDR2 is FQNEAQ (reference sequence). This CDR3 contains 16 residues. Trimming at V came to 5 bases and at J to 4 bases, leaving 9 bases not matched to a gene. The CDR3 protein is CASSRGDRGLNEKLFF. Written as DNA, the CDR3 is TGTGCCAGCAGCCGAGGCGACAGGGGACTTAATGAAAAACTGTTTTTT.

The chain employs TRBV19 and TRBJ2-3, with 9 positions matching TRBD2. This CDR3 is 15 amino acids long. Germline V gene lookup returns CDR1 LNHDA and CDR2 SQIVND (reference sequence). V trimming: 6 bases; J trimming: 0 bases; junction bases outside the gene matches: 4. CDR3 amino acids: CASRVTSGSTDTQYF. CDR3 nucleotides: TGTGCCAGTAGGGTGACTAGCGGTAGCACAGATACGCAGTATTTT.

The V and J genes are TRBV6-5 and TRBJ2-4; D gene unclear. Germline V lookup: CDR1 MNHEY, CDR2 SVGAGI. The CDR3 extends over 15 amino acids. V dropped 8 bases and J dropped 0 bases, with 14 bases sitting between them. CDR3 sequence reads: CASYDLGLAKNIQYF. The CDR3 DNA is TGTGCCAGCTACGACTTGGGTCTAGCCAAAAACATTCAGTACTTC.

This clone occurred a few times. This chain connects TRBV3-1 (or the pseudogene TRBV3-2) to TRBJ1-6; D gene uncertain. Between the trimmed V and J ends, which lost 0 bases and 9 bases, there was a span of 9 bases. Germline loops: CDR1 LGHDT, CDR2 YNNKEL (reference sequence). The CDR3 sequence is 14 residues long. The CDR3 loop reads CASSQDAPGSPLHF. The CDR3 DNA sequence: TGTGCCAGCAGCCAAGATGCCCCCGGTTCACCCCTCCACTTT.

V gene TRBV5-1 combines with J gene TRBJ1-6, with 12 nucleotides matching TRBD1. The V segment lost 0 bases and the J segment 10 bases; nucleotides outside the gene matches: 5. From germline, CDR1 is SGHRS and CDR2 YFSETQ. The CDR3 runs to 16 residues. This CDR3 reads CASSLAGDRGLSPLHF. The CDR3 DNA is TGCGCCAGCAGCTTGGCGGGGGACAGGGGGCTCTCACCCCTCCACTTT. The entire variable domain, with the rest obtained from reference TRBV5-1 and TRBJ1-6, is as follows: KAGVTQTPRYLIKTRGQQVTLSCSPISGHRSVSWYQQTPGQGLQFLFEYFSETQRNKGNFPGRFSGRQFSNSRSEMNVSTLELGDSALYLCASSLAGDRGLSPLHFGNGTRLTVT.

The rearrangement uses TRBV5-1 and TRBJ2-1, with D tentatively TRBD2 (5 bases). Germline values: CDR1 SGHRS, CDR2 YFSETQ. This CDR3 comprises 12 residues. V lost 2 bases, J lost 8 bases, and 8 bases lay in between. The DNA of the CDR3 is TGCGCCAGCAGCTTAACTAGTTATGAGCAGTTCTTC. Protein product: CASSLTSYEQFF.

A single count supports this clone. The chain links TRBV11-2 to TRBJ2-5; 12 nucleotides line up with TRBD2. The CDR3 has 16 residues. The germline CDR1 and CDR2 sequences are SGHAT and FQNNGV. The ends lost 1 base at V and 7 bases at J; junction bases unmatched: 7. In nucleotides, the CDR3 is TGTGCCAGCAGCTTAGGGTCTAGCGGGGGGGGATGGACCCAGTACTTC. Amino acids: CASSLGSSGGGWTQYF.

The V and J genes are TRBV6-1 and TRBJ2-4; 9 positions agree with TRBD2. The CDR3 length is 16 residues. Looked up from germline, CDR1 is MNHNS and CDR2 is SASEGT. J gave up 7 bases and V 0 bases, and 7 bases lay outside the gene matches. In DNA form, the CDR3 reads TGTGCCAGCAGTGAAGCGATAGCGGGAGAACGGAACATTCAGTACTTC. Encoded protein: CASSEAIAGERNIQYF.

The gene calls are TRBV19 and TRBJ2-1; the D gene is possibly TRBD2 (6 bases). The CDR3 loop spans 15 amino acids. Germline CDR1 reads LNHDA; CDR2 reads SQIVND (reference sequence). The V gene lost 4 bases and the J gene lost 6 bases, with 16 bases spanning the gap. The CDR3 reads CASSTRLRESNEQFF. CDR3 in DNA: TGTGCCAGTAGTACTCGCCTACGGGAGTCCAATGAGCAGTTCTTC.

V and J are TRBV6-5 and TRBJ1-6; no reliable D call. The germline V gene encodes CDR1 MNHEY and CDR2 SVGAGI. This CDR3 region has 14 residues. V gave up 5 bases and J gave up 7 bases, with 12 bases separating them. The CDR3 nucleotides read TGTGCCAGCAGTCGGTCATTTAGAAATTCACCCCTCCACTTT. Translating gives CASSRSFRNSPLHF.

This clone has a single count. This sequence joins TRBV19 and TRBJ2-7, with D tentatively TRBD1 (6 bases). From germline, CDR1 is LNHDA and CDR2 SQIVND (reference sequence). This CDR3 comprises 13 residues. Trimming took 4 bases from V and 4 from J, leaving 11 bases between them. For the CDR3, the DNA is TGTGCCAGTAGTAAGGGGGAGTCATACGAGCAGTACTTC. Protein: CASSKGESYEQYF.

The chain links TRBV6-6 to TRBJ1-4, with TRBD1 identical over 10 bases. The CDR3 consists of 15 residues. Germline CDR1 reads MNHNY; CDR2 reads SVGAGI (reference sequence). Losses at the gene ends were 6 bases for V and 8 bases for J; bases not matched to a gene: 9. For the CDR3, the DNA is TGTGCCAGCAGCAGTCCGGGACAGGGGAGAGAAAAACTGTTTTTT. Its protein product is CASSSPGQGREKLFF.

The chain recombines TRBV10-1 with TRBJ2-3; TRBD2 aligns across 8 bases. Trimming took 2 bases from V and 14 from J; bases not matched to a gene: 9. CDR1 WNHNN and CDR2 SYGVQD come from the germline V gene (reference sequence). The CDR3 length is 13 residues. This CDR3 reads CASSEGTSGRLYF. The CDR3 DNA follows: TGCGCCAGCAGTGAGGGTACTAGCGGTAGGTTGTATTTT.

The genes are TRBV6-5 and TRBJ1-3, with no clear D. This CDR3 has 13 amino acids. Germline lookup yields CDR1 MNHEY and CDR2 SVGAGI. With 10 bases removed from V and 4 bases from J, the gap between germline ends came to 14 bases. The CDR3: CATGVGEGNTIYF. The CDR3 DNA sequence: TGTGCCACCGGAGTCGGAGAGGGAAACACCATATATTTT.

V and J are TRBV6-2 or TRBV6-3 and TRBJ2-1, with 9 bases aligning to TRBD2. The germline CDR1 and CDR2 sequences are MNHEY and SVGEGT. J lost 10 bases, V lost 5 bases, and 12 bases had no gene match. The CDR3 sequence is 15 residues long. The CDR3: CASSPPRGGAEEQFF. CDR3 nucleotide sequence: TGTGCCAGCAGTCCCCCACGCGGGGGGGCCGAAGAGCAGTTCTTC.

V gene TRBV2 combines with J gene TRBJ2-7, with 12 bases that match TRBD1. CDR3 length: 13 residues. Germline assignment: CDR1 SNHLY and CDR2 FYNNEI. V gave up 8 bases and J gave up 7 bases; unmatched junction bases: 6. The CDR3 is CASGRDRGREQYV. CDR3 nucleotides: TGTGCCAGCGGGAGGGACAGGGGGCGAGAGCAGTACGTC.

The CDR3 coding sequence is TGTGCCAGCAGCTTGGTTATGGGGGCCACAGATACGCAGTATTTT. Its translation is CASSLVMGATDTQYF. This chain joins TRBV5-6 and TRBJ2-3, with D tentatively TRBD1 (6 bases). V dropped 0 bases and J dropped 2 bases, with 10 bases sitting between them. Germline CDR1 and CDR2: SGHDT and YYEEEE. The CDR3 is 15 amino acids.